The following is a T cell receptor beta chain sequence with its context. This clonotype was counted only a few times. The target of this receptor is not known. Base qualities are not provided; no much larger clone lies one nucleotide away. Inclusive of the bounding cysteine and phenylalanine, the CDR3 is 12 residues long. The sequence is cut down to CDR3 DNA, 36 bases in frame from base 1. In the germline V gene, CDR1 corresponds to SQVTM and CDR2 to ANQGSEA. V drops 4 bases and J drops 6 bases, leaving 11 bases in between. Receptor libraries were prepared by RT-PCR. Sequencing instrument: Illumina HiSeq 2500. The public reads were quality trimmed at Q25 with fastp and then assembled into clones with MiXCR by TCRdb, keeping productive beta chains. For every CDR3 protein sequence, its rows merge into one entry that carries the most common genes and DNA. The sample has more than 700,000 distinct CDR3 sequences on record, 21% of them singletons. Together, the top ten hold about 10% of the sample.

This sample stems from a study of response to subunit inactivated influenza vaccine (dated by TCRdb to 2017 to 2018). A note on the overall study: Deep quantitative profiling of the T cell receptor repertoire was used in the study to follow responses to a trivalent subunit inactivated influenza vaccine. The study at large found these results: It was suggested by the authors that each seasonal influenza vaccination may recruit only a limited number of new T cells.

The specimen was PBMCs from blood, collected roughly 5 days after vaccination. Recombination joined TRBV29-1 with TRBJ2-3, and perhaps TRBD1 as D gene, on 5 matching bases. The receptor was isolated from a man aged 45-65 years who received an inactivated influenza vaccine. Donor details come from another sample of the same person, matched by shared clones. The nucleotide sequence is given as TGCAGCGTTGCGGCAGGGTGGGATACGCAGTATTTT. Its product reads: CSVAAGWDTQYF.